The 22 T cell receptor beta chains in this list originate from one sample, sequenced in a study of T cell changes during pregnancy in multiple sclerosis. The method was immunoSEQ multiplex PCR; TCRdb's version includes in-frame clones alone and lacks a portion of them. Among 45,000 to 55,000 clones listed, about 90% were seen once. Material: peripheral blood, obtained in the first trimester of pregnancy. Receptors originate from a female donor with multiple sclerosis, enrolled in a pregnancy study.

This chain links TRBV6-5 with TRBJ1-2; the match to TRBD1 covers 10 bases. V gave up 4 bases and J gave up 4 bases; unmatched junction bases: 6. Germline CDR1 reads MNHEY; CDR2 reads SVGAGI. The CDR3 runs to 15 residues. The DNA for the CDR3 is TGTGCCAGCAGTTCTTTAAGGACAGGGGGCTATGGCTACACCTTC. Translated, it gives CASSSLRTGGYGYTF.

The genes are TRBV27 and TRBJ2-7; 7 bases fit TRBD1. Germline V gene sequence: CDR1 MNHEY, CDR2 SMNVEV (reference sequence). V was clipped by 4 bases and J by 7 bases; unmatched bases: 4. This CDR3 has 12 amino acids. The CDR3 region has the DNA TGTGCCAGCAGTTCGACAGGGTTGGAGCAGTACTTC. It is translated as CASSSTGLEQYF.

The chain recombines TRBV10-2 with TRBJ1-1, with a possible D match to TRBD1 (6 bases). The CDR3 is 15 amino acids. CDR1 and CDR2 (germline): WSHSY, SAAADI. Trimming left V 4 bases short and J 7 bases short, with 19 bases between. The CDR3 nucleotides read TGCGCCAGCAGTGGGAGTTCACAGGGATGGGGTGAAGCTTTCTTT. Encoded protein: CASSGSSQGWGEAFF.

This chain links TRBV7-9 with TRBJ2-3, with a possible D match to TRBD1 (5 bases). V lost 2 bases and J lost 3, with 15 bases in between. The CDR3 has 16 amino acids. Per germline, CDR1 SEHNR and CDR2 FQNEAQ (reference sequence). The CDR3 is CASSLHRMVLTDTQYF. CDR3 nucleotide sequence: TGTGCCAGCAGCTTACACAGGATGGTCTTGACAGATACGCAGTATTTT.

Written as DNA, the CDR3 is TGTGCCAGCAGCCCGCTTCTACAGGATCGCTACACCTTC. Protein product: CASSPLLQDRYTF. The V gene is TRBV5-5, the J gene TRBJ1-2; D possibly corresponds to TRBD1 (5 bases). The ends were cut back, 4 bases at V and 9 bases at J, with 16 bases in the middle. The CDR3 totals 13 residues. Germline-derived CDR1 and CDR2 are SGHKS and YYEKEE (reference sequence). The full variable domain, completed using reference TRBV5-5 and TRBJ1-2, is DAGVTQSPTHLIKTRGQQVTLRCSPISGHKSVSWYQQVLGQGPQFIFQYYEKEERGRGNFPDRFSARQFPNYSSELNVNALLLGDSALYLCASSPLLQDRYTFGSGTRLTVV.

V usage is TRBV7-9 and J usage is TRBJ2-7; 9 nucleotides agree with TRBD1. There are 15 residues in the CDR3. CDR1 and CDR2 (germline): SEHNR, FQNEAQ (reference sequence). Trimming took 5 bases from V and 5 from J; bases not matched to a gene: 10. CDR3 sequence: CASSDRDRARDEQYF. The CDR3 coding sequence is TGTGCCAGCAGCGACCGGGACAGGGCCAGAGACGAGCAGTACTTC.

V and J are TRBV7-9 and TRBJ1-1, with unresolved D. V was cut by 4 bases and J by 4 bases, with 13 bases left in between. CDR1 is SEHNR and CDR2 is FQNEAQ in the germline V gene (reference sequence). CDR3 size: 14 residues. CDR3 nucleotide sequence: TGTGCCAGCAGCTCGGGGAGAAGTAGCACTGAAGCTTTCTTT. Protein: CASSSGRSSTEAFF.

V usage is TRBV5-5 and J usage is TRBJ2-1; 9 nucleotides agree with TRBD2. The V and J ends lost 1 base and 2 bases, in that order; junction bases with no gene match: 4. The CDR3 is 16 amino acids. Germline CDR1 SGHKS, CDR2 YYEKEE (reference sequence). In nucleotides, the CDR3 is TGTGCCAGCAGCTTGTTGGCTAGCGGGGCCTACAATGAGCAGTTCTTC. Translation: CASSLLASGAYNEQFF.

V and J are TRBV18 and TRBJ1-1, with 9 bases identical to TRBD1. Germline V gene sequence: CDR1 KGHSH, CDR2 LQKENI. This CDR3 contains 14 residues. J lost 1 base, V lost 4 bases, and 1 base had no gene match. The CDR3 region is CASSRQGGNTEAFF. In DNA, the CDR3 is TGTGCCAGCTCACGACAGGGGGGGAACACTGAAGCTTTCTTT.

The V call is TRBV13, the J call TRBJ2-3; D uncertain. The CDR3 length is 14 residues. The germline V gene encodes CDR1 PRHDT and CDR2 FYEKMQ (reference sequence). The V end was cut by 2 bases, the J end by 3 bases, with 9 bases between. The CDR3 loop is CASSLRLTTDTQYF. In nucleotides, the CDR3 is TGTGCCAGCAGCTTACGACTTACTACAGATACGCAGTATTTT.

The chain uses TRBV7-8 and TRBJ2-7, with 8 bases that match TRBD2. V shed 5 bases and J 0 bases; nucleotides not matched to a gene: 3. CDR1 and CDR2 from the germline V gene are SGHVS and FQNEAQ. The CDR3 contains 14 residues. The CDR3 coding sequence is TGTGCCAGCAGCCTCCGGGAGGGCTCCTACGAGCAGTACTTC. Its protein is CASSLREGSYEQYF. The full variable domain, rest sourced from reference TRBV7-8 and TRBJ2-7, is GAGVSQSPRYKVAKRGQDVALRCDPISGHVSLFWYQQALGQGPEFLTYFQNEAQLDKSGLPSDRFFAERPEGSVSTLKIQRTQQEDSAVYLCASSLREGSYEQYFGPGTRLTVT.

The genes are TRBV19 and TRBJ2-3, with 10 bases matching TRBD1. With V trimmed by 4 bases and J by 3 bases, 4 bases remained unmatched. The CDR3 contains 15 residues. Germline assignment: CDR1 LNHDA and CDR2 SQIVND (reference sequence). This CDR3 is CASSKGQGGTDTQYF. CDR3 sequence (DNA): TGTGCCAGTAGTAAAGGACAGGGGGGGACAGATACGCAGTATTTT.

The chain couples TRBV10-3 to TRBJ1-2; TRBD1 matches at 10 bases. Germline V CDR1 and CDR2: ENHRY, SYGVKD. J gave up 8 bases and V 8 bases, and 14 bases lay outside the gene matches. This CDR3 contains 15 residues. The chain's CDR3 is CAIASPGQGIGGYTF. The DNA for the CDR3 is TGTGCCATCGCCTCTCCGGGACAGGGGATCGGAGGCTACACCTTC.

The gene calls are TRBV19 and TRBJ2-5; 8 bases line up with TRBD1. CDR3 length: 14 residues. With V trimmed by 4 bases and J by 5 bases, 6 bases remained unmatched. The germline V gene encodes CDR1 LNHDA and CDR2 SQIVND (reference sequence). CDR3 sequence: CASSRTGTGETQYF. The CDR3 bases are TGTGCCAGTAGTAGGACAGGGACGGGCGAGACCCAGTACTTC. The full variable domain, with the rest looked up from reference TRBV19 and TRBJ2-5, is DGGITQSPKYLFRKEGQNVTLSCEQNLNHDAMYWYRQDPGQGLRLIYYSQIVNDFQKGDIAEGYSVSREKKESFPLTVTSAQKNPTAFYLCASSRTGTGETQYFGPGTRLLVL.

This chain connects TRBV6-5 to TRBJ2-2; D is uncertain. V dropped 5 bases and J dropped 4 bases, with 5 bases sitting between them. Germline V gene data show CDR1 as MNHEY and CDR2 as SVGAGI. The CDR3 spans 12 residues. In nucleotides, the CDR3 is TGTGCCAGCAGTCCAATCACCGGGGAGCTGTTTTTT. This encodes CASSPITGELFF.

This chain joins TRBV2 and TRBJ2-2, with 7 bases lining up with TRBD2. After removal of 6 bases from V and 3 bases from J, the junction contained 7 bases not matched to a gene. This CDR3 has 15 amino acids. Germline CDR1 reads SNHLY; CDR2 reads FYNNEI. The CDR3 here is CASSVVGGDTGELFF. The CDR3 DNA is TGTGCCAGCAGCGTCGTTGGGGGGGACACCGGGGAGCTGTTTTTT.

The chain recombines TRBV9 with TRBJ2-1; maybe TRBD2 (6 bases). The CDR3 length is 13 residues. CDR1 SGDLS and CDR2 YYNGEE come from the germline V gene. The V end was cut by 2 bases, the J end by 8 bases, with 11 bases between. CDR3 sequence reads: CASSVQGGDEQFF. CDR3 DNA sequence: TGTGCCAGCAGCGTTCAGGGAGGCGATGAGCAGTTCTTC.

The CDR3 sequence: CASLGGQHEQYF. Here the CDR3 DNA reads TGTGCCAGTTTGGGGGGGCAGCACGAGCAGTACTTC. This rearrangement joins TRBV6-6 to TRBJ2-7; a possible D gene is TRBD2 (7 bases). The CDR3 sequence is 12 residues long. In germline, CDR1 is MNHNY, CDR2 SVGAGI (reference sequence). V was cut by 9 bases and J by 5 bases, with 14 bases left in between.

This sequence joins TRBV19 and TRBJ2-5; 8 nucleotides line up with TRBD1. CDR1 and CDR2 from the germline V gene are LNHDA and SQIVND (reference sequence). V was clipped by 4 bases and J by 5 bases; unmatched bases: 12. This CDR3 comprises 16 residues. The chain's CDR3 is CASSTGGVTFVETQYF. CDR3 DNA: TGTGCCAGTAGTACAGGGGGCGTTACTTTTGTGGAGACCCAGTACTTC.

The chain links TRBV5-1 to TRBJ2-1, with 9 bases aligning to TRBD2. The V and J ends lost 1 base and 6 bases, in that order; junction bases with no gene match: 5. In germline, CDR1 is SGHRS, CDR2 YFSETQ. This CDR3 is built from 15 residues. The CDR3 is CASSLLAGVINEQFF. The CDR3, as DNA: TGCGCCAGCAGCTTGTTAGCGGGGGTTATCAATGAGCAGTTCTTC.

The chain has TRBV9 and TRBJ1-2, with unresolved D. The CDR3 is made up of 14 amino acids. Germline CDR1 reads SGDLS; CDR2 reads YYNGEE. Trimming shortened V by 0 bases and J by 5 bases, and 11 bases separated the two germline ends. The CDR3 region is CASSVALGYYGYTF. The CDR3, as DNA: TGTGCCAGCAGCGTAGCCCTCGGGTATTATGGCTACACCTTC.

The rearrangement uses TRBV19 and TRBJ1-1, with 11 bases fitting TRBD1. The germline V gene encodes CDR1 LNHDA and CDR2 SQIVND (reference sequence). The CDR3 is 15 amino acids. The junction had 12 bases not matched to a gene; V was cut back by 5 bases and J by 10 bases. CDR3 coding DNA: TGTGCCAGTAGTGATAGGACAGGGGGCGTAGTAGCAGCTTTCTTT. Translation: CASSDRTGGVVAAFF.